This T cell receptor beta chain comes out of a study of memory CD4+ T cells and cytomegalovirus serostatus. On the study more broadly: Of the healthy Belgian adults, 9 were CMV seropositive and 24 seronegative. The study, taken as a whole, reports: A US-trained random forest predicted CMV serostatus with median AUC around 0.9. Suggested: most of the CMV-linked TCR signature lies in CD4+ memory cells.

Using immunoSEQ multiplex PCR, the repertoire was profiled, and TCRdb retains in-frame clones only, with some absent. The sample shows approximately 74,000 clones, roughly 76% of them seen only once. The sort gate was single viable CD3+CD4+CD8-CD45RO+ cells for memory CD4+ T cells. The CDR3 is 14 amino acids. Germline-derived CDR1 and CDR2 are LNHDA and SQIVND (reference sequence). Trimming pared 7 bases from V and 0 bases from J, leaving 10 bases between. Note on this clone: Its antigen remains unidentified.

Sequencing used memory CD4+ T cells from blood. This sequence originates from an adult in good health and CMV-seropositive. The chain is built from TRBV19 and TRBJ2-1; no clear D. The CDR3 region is CASKDTHSYNEQFF. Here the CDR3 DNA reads TGTGCCAGTAAAGATACCCACTCCTACAATGAGCAGTTCTTC.